The 14 T cell receptor beta chains below all came from one sample that was sequenced in a study of T cells in Graves' hyperthyroidism and ophthalmopathy. RNA transcripts gave rise to amplified TCR beta CDR3 regions. First-round RT-PCR targeting the TCR CDR3 was performed with the HTBI primer set. MiXCR, applied by TCRdb to the multiplex PCR reads, yields one record per CDR3 protein. Altogether about 460,000 distinct CDR3 sequences are present, 22% being singletons, with the ten largest covering roughly 49%. Sample: blood. These receptors were taken from a woman aged 70-85 years with Graves' ophthalmopathy.

A few counts support this clonotype. The chain carries TRBV6-5 and TRBJ2-2; 10 bases are a match to TRBD1. The J call may be incorrect, as the DNA end agrees better with TRBJ1-1. This CDR3 has 13 residues. Germline lookup yields CDR1 MNHEY and CDR2 SVGAGI. CDR3 residues: CASSYTGDRGAFF. For the CDR3, the DNA is TGTGCCAGCAGTTACACCGGGGACAGGGGAGCTTTCTTT.

This clonotype was counted at least ten times. This rearrangement joins TRBV20-1 to TRBJ2-3; 8 bases fit TRBD1. The germline V gene encodes CDR1 DFQATT and CDR2 SNEGSKA (reference sequence). Trimming took 3 bases from V and 5 from J; bases not matched to a gene: 13. This CDR3 has 16 residues. This chain's CDR3 is CSASAMGQGAGDTQYF. As DNA, the CDR3 is TGCAGTGCTAGCGCAATGGGCCAGGGGGCAGGAGATACGCAGTATTTT.

This clonotype occurred a few times. The chain employs TRBV4-1 and TRBJ2-1; TRBD1 matches at 11 bases. Trimming took 3 bases from V and 7 from J; bases not matched to a gene: 5. CDR1 and CDR2 (germline): MGHRA, YSYEKL. This CDR3 has 15 residues. CDR3 region: CASSQAGQGVNEQFF. The CDR3 DNA reads TGCGCCAGCAGCCAGGCGGGACAGGGGGTGAATGAGCAGTTCTTC.

The chain joins TRBV6-1 to TRBJ1-2; TRBD1 might be the D (6 bases). This CDR3 is 14 amino acids long. Germline V gene sequence: CDR1 MNHNS, CDR2 SASEGT. The germline V and J ends were trimmed by 6 bases and 0 bases, with 11 bases remaining between them. The CDR3 reads CASRPGTTNYGYTF. CDR3 coding DNA: TGTGCCAGCAGACCCGGGACAACTAACTATGGCTACACCTTC.

This clonotype has a count of ten or more. The rearrangement joins TRBV6-2 or TRBV6-3 to TRBJ1-2; 7 nucleotides agree with TRBD1. This CDR3 has 14 residues. The ends lost 0 bases at V and 4 bases at J; junction bases unmatched: 2. Germline V CDR1 and CDR2: MNHEY, SVGEGT. The CDR3 protein is CASSYSRGTYGYTF. CDR3 bases: TGTGCCAGCAGTTACTCCAGGGGGACCTATGGCTACACCTTC.

This clonotype turned up a few times. The rearrangement joins TRBV7-3 to TRBJ1-2, with a possible D match to TRBD1 (6 bases). Deletions cut 5 bases from V and 3 bases from J, with 16 bases between. Germline V gene sequence: CDR1 SGHTA, CDR2 FQGTGA. The length of the CDR3 is 15 residues. CDR3 loop: CASSRGPGEDYGYTF. CDR3 DNA sequence: TGTGCCAGCAGCCGGGGGCCAGGGGAGGACTATGGCTACACCTTC.

The chain carries TRBV6-2 or TRBV6-3 and TRBJ2-5; no clear D gene. The length of the CDR3 is 14 residues. V gave up 2 bases and J gave up 1 base, with 8 bases separating them. CDR1 is MNHEY and CDR2 is SVGEGT in the germline V gene. CDR3 in DNA: TGTGCCAGCAGTTACCCCAGGTTCCAAGAGACCCAGTACTTC. Translated, it gives CASSYPRFQETQYF.

V usage is TRBV18 and J usage is TRBJ2-3, with 10 positions matching TRBD2. Trimming at V came to 3 bases and at J to 3 bases, leaving 6 bases not matched to a gene. This CDR3 has 16 residues. Germline values: CDR1 KGHSH, CDR2 LQKENI. The DNA of the CDR3 is TGTGCCAGCTCACCTCCAGCGGGAGGGCCAACAGATACGCAGTATTTT. Its protein is CASSPPAGGPTDTQYF.

This clonotype was counted many times. The chain uses TRBV7-8 and TRBJ2-5; TRBD1 matches 9 bases. Germline CDR1 SGHVS, CDR2 FQNEAQ. This CDR3 has 16 residues. J lost 3 bases, V lost 6 bases, and 11 bases had no gene match. The DNA for the CDR3 is TGTGCCAGCAGTTATCAACCGGGACAGGGAAAAGAGACCCAGTACTTC. The encoded protein is CASSYQPGQGKETQYF.

This clonotype was counted only a few times. This chain links TRBV19 with TRBJ2-1, with D perhaps assigned TRBD1 or TRBD2 (5 bases each). CDR1 is LNHDA, CDR2 SQIVND, per germline (reference sequence). Trimming cost V 0 bases and J 9 bases, with 9 bases left between them. This CDR3 region has 13 residues. The CDR3 spells CASSIEGVGEQFF. CDR3 nucleotide sequence: TGTGCCAGTAGTATAGAGGGGGTGGGTGAGCAGTTCTTC.

This clonotype was found a few times. This chain connects TRBV6-2 or TRBV6-3 to TRBJ2-3, with 12 bases aligning to TRBD2. The CDR3 runs 16 residues. Germline CDR1 is MNHEY and CDR2 is SVGEGT. The J segment lost 8 bases and the V segment lost 4 bases, leaving 10 bases of the junction unmatched. The CDR3 reads CASSSRLAGGGGTQYF. Here the CDR3 DNA reads TGTGCCAGCAGTTCAAGGCTAGCGGGAGGGGGGGGTACGCAGTATTTT.

The table lists this clonotype with many counts. This sequence joins TRBV7-6 and TRBJ2-1, with 10 positions matching TRBD1. V shed 2 bases and J 6 bases; nucleotides not matched to a gene: 1. Germline loops: CDR1 SGHVS, CDR2 FNYEAQ. This CDR3 is 14 amino acids long. The CDR3 DNA reads as TGTGCCAGCAGCTTACGACAGGGGGCCAATGAGCAGTTCTTC. This gives the protein CASSLRQGANEQFF.

This clonotype was found many times. This chain's CDR3 is CASSYTSGTGELFF. The CDR3 DNA follows: TGTGCCAGCAGCTATACTAGCGGCACCGGGGAGCTGTTTTTT. The J gene is TRBJ2-2, the V gene TRBV11-2; 8 bases align to TRBD2. CDR3 size: 14 residues. V lost 4 bases, J lost 4 bases, and 2 bases stayed unmatched. Germline CDR1 SGHAT, CDR2 FQNNGV.

This chain uses TRBV6-1 with TRBJ2-7; D not resolved. Germline V gives CDR1 MNHNS, CDR2 SASEGT. V gave up 10 bases and J gave up 5 bases, with 18 bases separating them. The CDR3 runs to 13 residues. CDR3 in DNA: TGTGCCAACAGACGGATGGGTATCGACGAGCAGTACTTC. The encoded protein is CANRRMGIDEQYF.